The rows below give T cell receptor beta chains drawn from one sample of a study of OX40 agonist ivuxolimab in advanced cancers. Assay: immunoSEQ multiplex PCR; the TCRdb copy retains only in-frame clones and omits some. The repertoire consists of 35,000 to 55,000 clones, with roughly four fifths occurring once and the leading ten covering about 2%. Source: CD4+ or CD8+ T cells sorted from blood, taken in a trial of the OX40 agonist ivuxolimab. The receptor set was obtained from an adult with an advanced solid tumor such as melanoma, head and neck, liver or kidney cancer. CDR3s include the opening cysteine and the closing phenylalanine or tryptophan. D genes are given only for firm matches. Size tells how often a clone was seen (once, few, many) or the class of an expanded clone, and some rows leave it out.

cdr3_nt: TGTGCCAGCAGCTTGGCCGGGCCGAACACCGGGGAGCTGTTTTTT
cdr3_aa: CASSLAGPNTGELFF
v_call: TRBV5-4
j_call: TRBJ2-2
d_call: .
clone_size: .

cdr3_nt: TGTGCCAGCAGCTTGGGGGTGACTAGCGGGAACGCAGATACGCAGTATTTT
cdr3_aa: CASSLGVTSGNADTQYF
v_call: TRBV5-4
j_call: TRBJ2-3
d_call: TRBD2
clone_size: .

cdr3_nt: TGTGCCAGCAGCCCCTCCTGGACTAGTGGCTCCTACGAGCAGTACTTC
cdr3_aa: CASSPSWTSGSYEQYF
v_call: TRBV9
j_call: TRBJ2-7
d_call: TRBD2
clone_size: .

cdr3_nt: TGTGCCAGCAGTGAAGCGCTTTGGCAGACCCTCTACGAGCAGTACTTC
cdr3_aa: CASSEALWQTLYEQYF
v_call: TRBV6-1
j_call: TRBJ2-7
d_call: .
clone_size: .

cdr3_nt: TGCGCCAGCAGCTTGGAGGGAAACTCTGGAAACACCATATATTTT
cdr3_aa: CASSLEGNSGNTIYF
v_call: TRBV5-1
j_call: TRBJ1-3
d_call: .
clone_size: .

cdr3_nt: TGTGCCAGCAGTTTTAGGGACTCACCCCTCCACTTT
cdr3_aa: CASSFRDSPLHF
v_call: TRBV27
j_call: TRBJ1-6
d_call: .
clone_size: .

cdr3_nt: TGTGCCAGCTCACCACCCCGGGACAGGGAGACCCAGTACTTC
cdr3_aa: CASSPPRDRETQYF
v_call: TRBV18
j_call: TRBJ2-5
d_call: TRBD1
clone_size: .

cdr3_nt: TGTGCCAGCTACAGGGCCTATGGCTACACCTTC
cdr3_aa: CASYRAYGYTF
v_call: TRBV6-1
j_call: TRBJ1-2
d_call: .
clone_size: .

cdr3_nt: TGTGCCAGCAGTGTGGGGACCAGAAGTCAGCCCCAGCATTTT
cdr3_aa: CASSVGTRSQPQHF
v_call: TRBV2
j_call: TRBJ1-5
d_call: .
clone_size: .

cdr3_nt: TGTGCCAGCAGCAAAGATCGGTCTTGGTTGGACACTGAAGCTTTCTTT
cdr3_aa: CASSKDRSWLDTEAFF
v_call: TRBV21-1
j_call: TRBJ1-1
d_call: .
clone_size: .

cdr3_nt: TGTGCCAGCAGCCCGGGACAGGGGGATTTTAATACGCAGTATTTT
cdr3_aa: CASSPGQGDFNTQYF
v_call: TRBV2
j_call: TRBJ2-3
d_call: TRBD1
clone_size: once

cdr3_nt: TGTGCCATCAGTGACCGGGACGGAAACTATGGCTACACCTTC
cdr3_aa: CAISDRDGNYGYTF
v_call: TRBV10-3
j_call: TRBJ1-2
d_call: .
clone_size: .

cdr3_nt: TGTGCCAGCAGTGAACGTCGGGCGACGAACACCGGGGAGCTGTTTTTT
cdr3_aa: CASSERRATNTGELFF
v_call: TRBV2
j_call: TRBJ2-2
d_call: .
clone_size: .

cdr3_nt: TGTGCCAGCAGTTCAAACACCTACGAGCAGTACTTC
cdr3_aa: CASSSNTYEQYF
v_call: TRBV2
j_call: TRBJ2-7
d_call: .
clone_size: few

cdr3_nt: TGTGCTAGCAGCTCGGGACAGGGGATCGTCGGGGAGCTGTTTTTT
cdr3_aa: CASSSGQGIVGELFF
v_call: TRBV7-7
j_call: TRBJ2-2
d_call: TRBD1
clone_size: few

cdr3_nt: TGTGCCAGCAGTTTAACGTCGACAGGAACTTCCTATTGGCCCCAGCATTTT
cdr3_aa: CASSLTSTGTSYWPQHF
v_call: TRBV27
j_call: TRBJ1-5
d_call: .
clone_size: .

cdr3_nt: TGTGCCAGCAGCTCCCAGGGAGGGGGCTACAATGAGCAGTTCTTC
cdr3_aa: CASSSQGGGYNEQFF
v_call: TRBV28
j_call: TRBJ2-1
d_call: .
clone_size: .

cdr3_nt: TGTGCCAGTACCCAAGGACCCAGGGGGATGGCAAACATTCAGTACTTC
cdr3_aa: CASTQGPRGMANIQYF
v_call: TRBV19
j_call: TRBJ2-4
d_call: TRBD1
clone_size: .

cdr3_nt: TGTGCCAGCAGCGTAGCTTGGGCGGCCCAAGAGACCCAGTACTTC
cdr3_aa: CASSVAWAAQETQYF
v_call: TRBV9
j_call: TRBJ2-5
d_call: .
clone_size: .

cdr3_nt: TGTGCCAGCATACGAGCATCGAGCTCCTACGAGCAGTACTTC
cdr3_aa: CASIRASSSYEQYF
v_call: TRBV2
j_call: TRBJ2-7
d_call: .
clone_size: .

cdr3_nt: TGTGCCAGCAGCGTAGAATTGAGAGTGGGGACAGGGGGCACGAATGAGCAGTTCTTC
cdr3_aa: CASSVELRVGTGGTNEQFF
v_call: TRBV9
j_call: TRBJ2-1
d_call: TRBD1
clone_size: .

cdr3_nt: TGTGCCACTACTCCCTACGAGCAGTACTTC
cdr3_aa: CATTPYEQYF
v_call: TRBV28
j_call: TRBJ2-7
d_call: .
clone_size: .

cdr3_nt: TGCGCCAGCGGAGGGACAGGGCTTGGTCAAGAGACCCAGTACTTC
cdr3_aa: CASGGTGLGQETQYF
v_call: TRBV5-1
j_call: TRBJ2-5
d_call: TRBD1
clone_size: .

cdr3_nt: TGCAGCGTTGGGGACGTGGATTCACCCCTCCACTTT
cdr3_aa: CSVGDVDSPLHF
v_call: TRBV29-1
j_call: TRBJ1-6
d_call: .
clone_size: .

cdr3_nt: TGCAGCGTTGAAGAGTCCCAGGGTTGGAACACCGGGGAGCTGTTTTTT
cdr3_aa: CSVEESQGWNTGELFF
v_call: TRBV29-1
j_call: TRBJ2-2
d_call: .
clone_size: .

cdr3_nt: TGTGCCAGCACCGTGACATTGGGGATTACTGAAGCTTTCTTT
cdr3_aa: CASTVTLGITEAFF
v_call: TRBV2
j_call: TRBJ1-1
d_call: .
clone_size: .

cdr3_nt: TGTGCCAGCAGTTACTCGAGGGGAGACCAAGAGACCCAGTACTTC
cdr3_aa: CASSYSRGDQETQYF
v_call: TRBV6-5
j_call: TRBJ2-5
d_call: .
clone_size: .

cdr3_nt: TGCGCCAGCAGCCAAGATCGAGGCGGCAGGGAAGAGACCCAGTACTTC
cdr3_aa: CASSQDRGGREETQYF
v_call: TRBV4-1
j_call: TRBJ2-5
d_call: .
clone_size: .

cdr3_nt: TGCAGCGGGAGGAGGGAAAACGGGGCAGGGGAGCAGTTCTTC
cdr3_aa: CSGRRENGAGEQFF
v_call: TRBV29-1
j_call: TRBJ2-1
d_call: .
clone_size: .